This note documents a single T cell receptor beta chain sequence. What it recognizes is unknown. The Oncomine TCR Beta short-read assay was what sequenced the DNA obtained from cultured CD4+ T cells. From the PCR reads, TCRdb called clonotypes with MiXCR, one entry per CDR3 protein. The sample consists of several thousand distinct CDR3 sequences, just over 40% of them appearing once. The data were taken from a study of vaccination and CD4 T cells after COVID-19. At the level of the study: The interval from dose two to post-vaccine sampling had a median of approximately 73 days, and it ranged from 14 to 241. The authors gave control cultures a CEFX pool, an HIV-1 Nef pool, or no peptide.

V shed 1 base and J shed 5 bases, with 17 bases lying between them. Germline V gene lookup returns CDR1 SGHAT and CDR2 FQNNGV. The CDR3 is made up of 16 amino acids. The treatment was: roughly 10-day PBMC culture with coronavirus spike peptide pools or control peptides (ViraFEST assay). An unexposed donor provided the CD4+ T cells, which were collected before the COVID-19 pandemic (2011-2018). With peptide pools, ViraFEST first expanded antigen-specific T cells and afterwards sequenced their TCRs. Each well held 2 million to 2.5 million PBMCs in IL-2 (around 10 IU/ml) medium with around 10 ug/ml peptide pools.

This rearrangement joins TRBV11-2 to TRBJ1-2, with D possibly matching TRBD1 (5 bases). Sequenced material: CD4+ T cells from blood, cultured in vitro. This TCR was sampled from a human donor in good health. The CDR3 nucleotides are TGTGCCAGCAGCTTAGGGGGGGGACGGATAAGTTATGGCTACACCTTC. Translating gives CASSLGGGRISYGYTF.